This T cell receptor (beta chain) originates from a study of neurological immune-mediated disorders. The CDR3 totals 14 residues. Germline V gene data show CDR1 as DFQATT and CDR2 as SNEGSKA (reference sequence). V lost 5 bases, J lost 0 bases, and 11 bases lay in between. Each CDR3 protein gets one entry after TCRdb re-called the 5' RACE reads with MiXCR. This sample has approximately 74,000 distinct CDR3 sequences, with 4% to 6% found just once. This clonotype was observed at least ten times. The sequence came from a man younger than 35 with multiple sclerosis. The sequenced sample consisted of PBMCs. V usage is TRBV20-1 and J usage is TRBJ2-1; a weak D match, TRBD1 (6 bases). CDR3 sequence (DNA): TGCAGTGCTGGAACAGGGTCCTCCTACAATGAGCAGTTCTTC. It specifies CSAGTGSSYNEQFF.